A single sample gave rise to the 8 T cell receptor beta chains below, sequenced in a study of ipilimumab plus nivolumab after autologous stem cell transplantation. Produced via immunoSEQ multiplex PCR; TCRdb's table is partial and in-frame only. The sample lists over 75,000 clones, about 83% occurring once. Sequencing used PBMCs, obtained in a trial of ipilimumab plus nivolumab as post-transplant consolidation. Every receptor here comes from a male donor with diffuse large B-cell lymphoma.

The CDR3, as DNA: TGTGCCAGCAGCCTAACCCCCCAGGGGGCAGAGACCCAGTACTTC. Amino acid sequence: CASSLTPQGAETQYF. The chain employs TRBV7-8 and TRBJ2-5; 8 nucleotides line up with TRBD1. The junction had 9 bases not matched to a gene; V was cut back by 5 bases and J by 4 bases. Germline V gives CDR1 SGHVS, CDR2 FQNEAQ. The length of the CDR3 is 15 residues.

The rearrangement joins TRBV6-6 to TRBJ2-2; tentative D call: TRBD2 (6 bases). This CDR3 region has 14 residues. The germline CDR1 and CDR2 sequences are MNHNY and SVGAGI (reference sequence). The V gene lost 11 bases and the J gene lost 1 base, with 14 bases spanning the gap. In DNA, the CDR3 is TGTGCCGCGAGGATGGGGGGGAACACCGGGGAGCTGTTTTTT. This gives the protein CAARMGGNTGELFF.

This clone was observed a single time. V gene TRBV2 combines with J gene TRBJ1-2, with D hard to call. Trimming removed 3 bases at V and 4 bases at J, with 12 bases between. This CDR3 comprises 14 residues. Germline CDR1 is SNHLY and CDR2 is FYNNEI. CDR3 protein: CASSELTGSYGYTF. The CDR3 coding sequence is TGTGCCAGCAGTGAGCTGACCGGTAGCTATGGCTACACCTTC.

The chain combines TRBV18 with TRBJ2-5; the D is unclear. Trimming cost V 6 bases and J 2 bases, with 4 bases left between them. The CDR3 spans 11 residues. Germline CDR1 is KGHSH and CDR2 is LQKENI. CDR3 amino acids: CASSRQETQYF. CDR3 bases: TGTGCCAGCTCGCGACAAGAGACCCAGTACTTC.

The chain couples TRBV4-1 to TRBJ2-1, with 15 bases matching TRBD2. CDR1 and CDR2 from the germline V gene are MGHRA and YSYEKL. This CDR3 is built from 20 residues. Germline trimming cut 3 bases from V and 0 bases from J; bases unmatched to any gene: 9. The chain's CDR3 is CASSQMGLAGGPSSYNEQFF. DNA of the CDR3: TGCGCCAGCAGCCAGATGGGACTAGCGGGGGGCCCAAGCTCCTACAATGAGCAGTTCTTC.

This chain links TRBV5-8 with TRBJ1-1, with D unclear. The V gene's germline CDR1 is SGHTS and CDR2 YDEGEE. The V and J ends lost 0 bases and 2 bases respectively, with 17 bases between them. The CDR3 is made up of 17 amino acids. In DNA form, the CDR3 reads TGTGCCAGCAGCTTGGATGGGCCCTTCGGACCTAACACTGAAGCTTTCTTT. This codes for CASSLDGPFGPNTEAFF.

The rearrangement links TRBV21-1 to TRBJ2-2. TRBV21-1 represents a pseudogene. This CDR3 is 15 amino acids long. The CDR3 DNA is TGTGCCAGCAGCAACGGGACGGAGAACACCGGGGAGCTGTTTTTT. This sequence encodes CASSNGTENTGELFF.

This chain uses TRBV6-1 with TRBJ1-5; tentatively, D is TRBD1 (5 bases). This CDR3 comprises 15 residues. From germline, CDR1 is MNHNS and CDR2 SASEGT. V lost 5 bases to trimming and J lost 0 bases, with 11 bases between them. The CDR3 bases are TGTGCCAGCAGTACCCGGGGGAGTAGCAATCAGCCCCAGCATTTT. As protein: CASSTRGSSNQPQHF.